These 4 T cell receptor beta chains share one sample of origin, sequenced in a study of T cell changes during pregnancy in multiple sclerosis. The repertoire was sequenced with immunoSEQ multiplex PCR; TCRdb's copy has only in-frame clones and lacks some. Of roughly 52,000 clones listed, roughly 94% were seen once; the top ten hold 5.5%. The sequences come from CD8+ T cells from peripheral blood mononuclear cells, collected before pregnancy. Source of these receptors: a female donor with multiple sclerosis, enrolled in a pregnancy study.

This rearrangement joins TRBV29-1 to TRBJ2-7; 8 bases map to TRBD2. Germline CDR1 reads SQVTM; CDR2 reads ANQGSEA. V was pared by 4 bases and J by 7 bases, with 18 bases of the junction left unmatched. This CDR3 has 16 amino acids. CDR3 DNA sequence: TGCAGCGTTGTGGACCGCGGGAGGCGGGCCGACCGAGAGCAGTACTTC. Translated: CSVVDRGRRADREQYF.

This clone was detected a few times. The chain has TRBV19 and TRBJ1-1; D uncertain. Between the trimmed V and J ends, which lost 8 bases and 3 bases, there was a span of 10 bases. The CDR3 covers 12 residues. CDR1 and CDR2 (germline): LNHDA, SQIVND (reference sequence). The CDR3 sequence: CASSVADTEAFF. The CDR3 nucleotides read TGTGCCAGTTCAGTGGCGGACACTGAAGCTTTCTTT. Variable domain in full (rest from reference TRBV19 and TRBJ1-1): DGGITQSPKYLFRKEGQNVTLSCEQNLNHDAMYWYRQDPGQGLRLIYYSQIVNDFQKGDIAEGYSVSREKKESFPLTVTSAQKNPTAFYLCASSVADTEAFFGQGTRLTVV.

This chain connects TRBV6-5 to TRBJ2-7; 11 positions match TRBD2. CDR3 length: 14 amino acids. V lost 11 bases to trimming and J lost 0 bases; unmatched junction nucleotides: 6. In germline, CDR1 is MNHEY, CDR2 SVGAGI. CDR3 nucleotide sequence: TGTGCCTCCGGGACTAGCGGATTCTCCTACGAGCAGTACTTC. Translated, it gives CASGTSGFSYEQYF.

J is TRBJ2-7 and V is TRBV30, with TRBD1 as a possible D gene (6 bases). The ends were cut back, 1 base at V and 2 bases at J, with 12 bases in the middle. From germline, CDR1 is GTSNPN and CDR2 SVGIG (reference sequence). This CDR3 contains 14 residues. The CDR3 coding sequence is TGTGCCTGGAGTGGGGCCGGGACACCCTACGAGCAGTACTTC. Protein: CAWSGAGTPYEQYF.